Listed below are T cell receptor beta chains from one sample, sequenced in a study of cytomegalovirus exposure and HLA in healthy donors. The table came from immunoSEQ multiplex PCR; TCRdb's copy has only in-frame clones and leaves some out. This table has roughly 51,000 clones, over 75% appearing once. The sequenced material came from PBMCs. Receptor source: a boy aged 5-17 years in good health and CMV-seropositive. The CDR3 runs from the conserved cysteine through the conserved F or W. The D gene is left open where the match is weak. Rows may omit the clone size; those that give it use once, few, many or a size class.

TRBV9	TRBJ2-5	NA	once	TGTGCCAGCAGCGAAACAGGGCTGGGGGAGACCCAGTACTTC	CASSETGLGETQYF
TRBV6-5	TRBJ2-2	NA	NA	TGTGCCAGCTCACAGAGTACGAACACCGGGGAGCTGTTTTTT	CASSQSTNTGELFF
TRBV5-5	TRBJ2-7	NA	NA	TGTGCCAGCAGCTTTTCCCAGGAAGTCGAGCAGTACTTC	CASSFSQEVEQYF
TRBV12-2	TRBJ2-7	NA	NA	TGTGCAAGTCGCTTAGACAAGGACAGCCCAGGGTACGAGCAGTACTTC	CASRLDKDSPGYEQYF
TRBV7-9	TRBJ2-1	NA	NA	TGTGCCAGCAGCTCGCTACAGGGCGTGCTGTTCTTC	CASSSLQGVLFF
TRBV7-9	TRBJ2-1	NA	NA	TGTGCCAGCAGCTTAGACAGGGCCAATGAGCAGTTCTTC	CASSLDRANEQFF
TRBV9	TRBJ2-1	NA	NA	TGTGCCAGCAGCGTAAGCGCCCACAATGAGCAGTTCTTC	CASSVSAHNEQFF
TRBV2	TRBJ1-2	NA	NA	TGTGCCAGCAATCTAGACTCCGGCCGTGGCTACACCTTC	CASNLDSGRGYTF
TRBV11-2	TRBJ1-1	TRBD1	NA	TGTGCCAGCAGCTCGGACAGGGTGTCCCTTGAAGCTTTCTTT	CASSSDRVSLEAFF
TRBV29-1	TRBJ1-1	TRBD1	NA	TGCAGCGTCGCCGGGACAGCCACTGAAGCTTTCTTT	CSVAGTATEAFF
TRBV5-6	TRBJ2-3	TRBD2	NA	TGTGCCAGCAGCTTGACTAGCGGTGTGCAAGATACGCAGTATTTT	CASSLTSGVQDTQYF
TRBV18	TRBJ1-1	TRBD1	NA	TGTGCCAGCTCACCTGTCCCGGGACAGGGAACAAACACTGAAGCTTTCTTT	CASSPVPGQGTNTEAFF